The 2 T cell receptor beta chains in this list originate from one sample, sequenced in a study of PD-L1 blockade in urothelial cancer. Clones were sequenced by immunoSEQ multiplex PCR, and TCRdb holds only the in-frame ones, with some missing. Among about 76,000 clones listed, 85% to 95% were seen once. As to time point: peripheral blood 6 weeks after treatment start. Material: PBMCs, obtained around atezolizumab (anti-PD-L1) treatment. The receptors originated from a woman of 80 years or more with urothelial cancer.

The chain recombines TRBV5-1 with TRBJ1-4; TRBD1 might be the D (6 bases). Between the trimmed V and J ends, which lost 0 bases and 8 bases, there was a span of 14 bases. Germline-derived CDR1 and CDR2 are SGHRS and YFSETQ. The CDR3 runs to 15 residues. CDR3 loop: CASSLALGAGEKLFF. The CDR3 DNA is TGCGCCAGCAGCTTGGCCCTGGGGGCTGGGGAAAAACTGTTTTTT.

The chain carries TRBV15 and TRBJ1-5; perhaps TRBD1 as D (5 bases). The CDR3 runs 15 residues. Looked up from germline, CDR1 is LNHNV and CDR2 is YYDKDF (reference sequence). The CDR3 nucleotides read TGTGCGGGGGTGGGGAGGGGACCTCGCAATCAGCCCCAGCATTTT. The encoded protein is CAGVGRGPRNQPQHF.